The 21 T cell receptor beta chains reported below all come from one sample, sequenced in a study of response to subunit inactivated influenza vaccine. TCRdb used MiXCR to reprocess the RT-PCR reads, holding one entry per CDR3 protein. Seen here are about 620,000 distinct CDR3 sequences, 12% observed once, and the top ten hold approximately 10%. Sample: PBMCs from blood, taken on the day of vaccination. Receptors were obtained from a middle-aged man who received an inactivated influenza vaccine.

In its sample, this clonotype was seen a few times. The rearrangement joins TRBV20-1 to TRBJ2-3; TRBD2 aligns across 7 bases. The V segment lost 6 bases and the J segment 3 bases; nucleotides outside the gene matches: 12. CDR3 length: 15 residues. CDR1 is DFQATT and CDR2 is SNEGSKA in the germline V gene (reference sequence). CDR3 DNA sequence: TGCAGTGCAACGCCATGGACTAGTCGAACAGATACGCAGTATTTT. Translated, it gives CSATPWTSRTDTQYF.

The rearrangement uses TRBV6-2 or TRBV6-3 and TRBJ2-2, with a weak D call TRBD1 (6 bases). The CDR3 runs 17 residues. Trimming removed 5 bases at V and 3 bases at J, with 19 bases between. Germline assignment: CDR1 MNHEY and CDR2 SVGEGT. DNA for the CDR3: TGTGCCAGCAGTACGGACAGTTTGTCACGAGACACCGGGGAGCTGTTTTTT. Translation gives CASSTDSLSRDTGELFF.

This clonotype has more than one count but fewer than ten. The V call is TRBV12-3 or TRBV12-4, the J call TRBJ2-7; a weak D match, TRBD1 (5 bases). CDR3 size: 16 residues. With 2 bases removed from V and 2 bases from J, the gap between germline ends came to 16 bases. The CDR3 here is CASSLSGARTTYEQYF. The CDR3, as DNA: TGTGCCAGCAGTTTATCGGGCGCCCGGACAACCTACGAGCAGTACTTC.

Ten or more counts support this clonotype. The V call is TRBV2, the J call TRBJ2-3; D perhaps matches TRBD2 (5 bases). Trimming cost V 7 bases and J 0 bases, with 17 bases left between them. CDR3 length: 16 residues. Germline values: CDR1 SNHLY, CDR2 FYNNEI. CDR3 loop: CASTRSGLLSTDTQYF. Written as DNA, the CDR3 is TGTGCCAGCACCAGAAGCGGACTGCTGAGCACAGATACGCAGTATTTT. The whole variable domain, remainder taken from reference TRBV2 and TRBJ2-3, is EPEVTQTPSHQVTQMGQEVILRCVPISNHLYFYWYRQILGQKVEFLVSFYNNEISEKSEIFDDQFSVERPDGSNFTLKIRSTKLEDSAMYFCASTRSGLLSTDTQYFGPGTRLTVL.

This CDR3 reads CASSISAVSYNEQFF. CDR3 DNA: TGTGCCAGTAGTATATCAGCGGTATCCTACAATGAGCAGTTCTTC. The chain couples TRBV19 to TRBJ2-1; tentative D call: TRBD2 (5 bases). With 2 bases removed from V and 1 base from J, the gap between germline ends came to 9 bases. This CDR3 has 15 residues. The V gene's germline CDR1 is LNHDA and CDR2 SQIVND (reference sequence). Full variable domain (outside the CDR3, taken from reference TRBV19 and TRBJ2-1): DGGITQSPKYLFRKEGQNVTLSCEQNLNHDAMYWYRQDPGQGLRLIYYSQIVNDFQKGDIAEGYSVSREKKESFPLTVTSAQKNPTAFYLCASSISAVSYNEQFFGPGTRLTVL.

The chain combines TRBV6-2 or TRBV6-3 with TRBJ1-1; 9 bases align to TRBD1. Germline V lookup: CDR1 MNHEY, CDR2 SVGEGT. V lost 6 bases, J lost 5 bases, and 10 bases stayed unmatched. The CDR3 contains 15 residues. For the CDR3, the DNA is TGTGCCAGCAGCAGAGTGGGGACAGGGTGGACTGAAGCTTTCTTT. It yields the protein CASSRVGTGWTEAFF.

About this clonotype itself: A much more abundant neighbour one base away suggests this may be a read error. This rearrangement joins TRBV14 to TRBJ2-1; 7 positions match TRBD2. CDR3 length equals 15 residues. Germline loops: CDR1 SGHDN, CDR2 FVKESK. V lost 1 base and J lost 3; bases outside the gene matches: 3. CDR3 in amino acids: CASSQVASGYNEQFF. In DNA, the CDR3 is TGTGCCAGCAGCCAAGTGGCTAGCGGCTACAATGAGCAGTTCTTC.

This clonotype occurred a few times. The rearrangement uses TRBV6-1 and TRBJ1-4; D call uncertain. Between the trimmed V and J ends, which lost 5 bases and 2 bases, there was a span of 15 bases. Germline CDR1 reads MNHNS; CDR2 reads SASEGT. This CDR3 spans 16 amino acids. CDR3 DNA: TGTGCCAGCAGTCGGTACGGTATACCCACTAATGAAAAACTGTTTTTT. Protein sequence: CASSRYGIPTNEKLFF.

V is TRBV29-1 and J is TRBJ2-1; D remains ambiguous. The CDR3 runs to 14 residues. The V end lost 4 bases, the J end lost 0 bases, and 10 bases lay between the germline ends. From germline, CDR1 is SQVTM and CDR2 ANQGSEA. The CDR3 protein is CSVVRRSSYNEQFF. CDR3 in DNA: TGCAGCGTTGTAAGGCGGAGCTCCTACAATGAGCAGTTCTTC.

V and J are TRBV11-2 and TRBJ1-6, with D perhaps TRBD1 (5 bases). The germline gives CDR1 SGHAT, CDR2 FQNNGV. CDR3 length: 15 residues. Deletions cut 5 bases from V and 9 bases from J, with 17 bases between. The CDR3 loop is CASSPFWGEISPLHF. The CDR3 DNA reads TGTGCCAGCAGCCCCTTTTGGGGGGAGATTTCACCCCTCCACTTT. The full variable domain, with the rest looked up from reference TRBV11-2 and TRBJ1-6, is EAGVAQSPRYKIIEKRQSVAFWCNPISGHATLYWYQQILGQGPKLLIQFQNNGVVDDSQLPKDRFSAERLKGVDSTLKIQPAKLEDSAVYLCASSPFWGEISPLHFGNGTRLTVT.

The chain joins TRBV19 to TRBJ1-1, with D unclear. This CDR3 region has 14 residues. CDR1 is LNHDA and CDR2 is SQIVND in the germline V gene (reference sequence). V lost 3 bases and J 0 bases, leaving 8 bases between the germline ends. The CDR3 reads CASSIRTVNTEAFF. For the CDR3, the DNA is TGTGCCAGTAGTATCCGGACGGTGAACACTGAAGCTTTCTTT.

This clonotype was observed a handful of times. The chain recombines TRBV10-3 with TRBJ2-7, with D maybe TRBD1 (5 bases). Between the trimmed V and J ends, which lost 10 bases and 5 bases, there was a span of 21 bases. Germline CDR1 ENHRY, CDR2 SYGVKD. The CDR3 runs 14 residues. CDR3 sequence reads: CATETVQSSNEQYF. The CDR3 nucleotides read TGTGCCACGGAGACAGTTCAAAGTAGCAACGAGCAGTACTTC.

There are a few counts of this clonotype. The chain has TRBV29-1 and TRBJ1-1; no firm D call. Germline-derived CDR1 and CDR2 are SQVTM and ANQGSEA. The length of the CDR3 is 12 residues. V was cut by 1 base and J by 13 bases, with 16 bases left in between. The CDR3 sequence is CSVEVVKEAHFF. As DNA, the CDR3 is TGCAGCGTTGAAGTGGTTAAGGAAGCCCATTTCTTT.

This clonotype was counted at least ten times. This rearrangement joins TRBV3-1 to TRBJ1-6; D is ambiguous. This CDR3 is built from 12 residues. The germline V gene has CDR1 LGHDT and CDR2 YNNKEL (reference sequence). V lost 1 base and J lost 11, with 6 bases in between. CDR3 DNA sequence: TGTGCCAGCAGCCAAGGCTTCGCACCCCTCCACTTT. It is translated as CASSQGFAPLHF. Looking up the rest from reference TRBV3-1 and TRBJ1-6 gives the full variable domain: DTAVSQTPKYLVTQMGNDKSIKCEQNLGHDTMYWYKQDSKKFLKIMFSYNNKELIINETVPNRFSPKSPDKAHLNLHINSLELGDSAVYFCASSQGFAPLHFGNGTRLTVT.

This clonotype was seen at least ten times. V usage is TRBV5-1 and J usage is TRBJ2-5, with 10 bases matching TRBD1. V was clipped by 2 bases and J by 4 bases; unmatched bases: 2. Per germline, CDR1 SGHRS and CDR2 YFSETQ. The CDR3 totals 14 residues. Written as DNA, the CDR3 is TGCGCCAGCAGCTTTGGACAGGGGGTAGAGACCCAGTACTTC. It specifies CASSFGQGVETQYF.

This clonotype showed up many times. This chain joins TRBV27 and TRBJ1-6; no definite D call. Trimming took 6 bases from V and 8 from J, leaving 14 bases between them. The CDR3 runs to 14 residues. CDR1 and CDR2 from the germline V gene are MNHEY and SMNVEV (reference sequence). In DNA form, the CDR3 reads TGTGCCAGCAGCCACCGCCGTGGGGATTCACCCCTCCACTTT. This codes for CASSHRRGDSPLHF.

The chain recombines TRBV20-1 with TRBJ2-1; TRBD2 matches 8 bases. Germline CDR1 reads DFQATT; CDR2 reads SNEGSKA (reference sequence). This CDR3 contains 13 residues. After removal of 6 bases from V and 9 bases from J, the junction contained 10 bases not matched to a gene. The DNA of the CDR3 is TGCAGTGCCCCCGGGGTAGCGGGGTTTGAGCAGTTCTTC. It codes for CSAPGVAGFEQFF.

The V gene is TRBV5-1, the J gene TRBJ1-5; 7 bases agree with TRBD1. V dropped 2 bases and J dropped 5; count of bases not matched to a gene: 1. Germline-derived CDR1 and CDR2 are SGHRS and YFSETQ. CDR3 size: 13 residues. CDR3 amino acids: CASSFTGDQPQHF. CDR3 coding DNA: TGCGCCAGCAGCTTTACAGGGGATCAGCCCCAGCATTTT.

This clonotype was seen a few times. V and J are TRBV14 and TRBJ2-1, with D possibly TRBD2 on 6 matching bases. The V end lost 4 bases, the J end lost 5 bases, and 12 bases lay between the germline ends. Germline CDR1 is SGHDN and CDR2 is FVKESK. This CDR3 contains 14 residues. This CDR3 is CASSRPGLNNEQFF. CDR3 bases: TGTGCCAGCAGCCGCCCGGGACTCAACAATGAGCAGTTCTTC.

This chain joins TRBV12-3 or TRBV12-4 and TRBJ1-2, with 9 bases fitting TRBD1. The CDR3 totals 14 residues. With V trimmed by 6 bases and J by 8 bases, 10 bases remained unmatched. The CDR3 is CASSSQGQGFGYTF. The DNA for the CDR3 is TGTGCCAGCAGCTCCCAGGGACAGGGTTTCGGCTACACCTTC.

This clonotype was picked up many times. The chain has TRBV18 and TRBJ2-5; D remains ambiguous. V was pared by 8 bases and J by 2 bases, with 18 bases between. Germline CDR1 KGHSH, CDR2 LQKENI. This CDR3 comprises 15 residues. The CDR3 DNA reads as TGTGCCAGCAGCCCCTTGGCAGGCCCGCAAGAGACCCAGTACTTC. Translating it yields CASSPLAGPQETQYF.